The 10 T cell receptor beta chains given below trace back to one sample, sequenced in a study of T-cell reconstitution after alpha-beta-depleted transplantation in children. Preparing the TCRbeta library involved the use of unique molecular identifiers. TCRdb re-analysed the PCR reads in MiXCR, keeping a single row per CDR3 protein. The table records about 980,000 distinct CDR3 sequences, around 30% of them present only once. Sequenced material: PBMCs, mostly from graft donor cells, taken 360 days after TCRalphabeta/CD19-depleted stem cell transplant. The receptor set was obtained from a boy under two years old who had a stem cell transplant for SCID, so the T cells may come from the graft donor.

The rearrangement links TRBV6-5 to TRBJ2-5; D may be TRBD2 (5 bases). The CDR3 is made up of 18 amino acids. In germline, CDR1 is MNHEY, CDR2 SVGAGI. Trimming removed 0 bases at V and 1 base at J, with 18 bases between. CDR3: CASSYSVEWPLAQETQYF. DNA of the CDR3: TGTGCCAGCAGTTACTCGGTGGAGTGGCCGCTAGCCCAAGAGACCCAGTACTTC.

The chain joins TRBV7-9 to TRBJ2-7; D remains ambiguous. Trimming left V 0 bases short and J 6 bases short, with 12 bases between. Germline V CDR1 and CDR2: SEHNR, FQNEAQ (reference sequence). The CDR3 is 14 amino acids. The CDR3, as DNA: TGTGCCAGCAGCTTAGCGCTGGGCGTGAGCGAGCAGTACTTC. Translating it yields CASSLALGVSEQYF.

This clonotype was seen a few times. This chain links TRBV11-2 with TRBJ2-3, with 7 bases aligning to TRBD2. Germline-derived CDR1 and CDR2 are SGHAT and FQNNGV. The CDR3 extends over 18 amino acids. V shed 3 bases and J 6 bases; nucleotides not matched to a gene: 18. CDR3 loop: CASSFRGVREPAKDTQYF. In nucleotides, the CDR3 is TGTGCCAGCAGCTTTCGGGGGGTTCGGGAACCCGCTAAGGATACGCAGTATTTT.

This chain uses TRBV5-1 with TRBJ2-7; TRBD1 matches at 11 bases. CDR3 length: 14 residues. Per the germline V gene, CDR1 is SGHRS and CDR2 is YFSETQ. V gave up 3 bases and J gave up 7 bases; unmatched junction bases: 6. The chain's CDR3 is CASSYGQGADEQYF. The CDR3 bases are TGCGCCAGCAGCTACGGACAGGGGGCCGATGAGCAGTACTTC.

The chain uses TRBV19 and TRBJ2-1; perhaps TRBD2 as D (6 bases). CDR3 size: 14 residues. V was trimmed by 5 bases and J by 6 bases, leaving 14 bases between them. Germline V gives CDR1 LNHDA, CDR2 SQIVND (reference sequence). This CDR3 reads CASSWRDLGNEQFF. In nucleotides, the CDR3 is TGTGCCAGTAGTTGGCGGGATTTAGGCAATGAGCAGTTCTTC.

The table lists this clonotype with many counts. The chain joins TRBV5-1 to TRBJ2-1, with 10 positions matching TRBD1. The trim removed 5 bases at V and 6 bases at J, leaving 8 bases unmatched. CDR1 is SGHRS, CDR2 YFSETQ, per germline. The CDR3 sequence is 15 residues long. In nucleotides, the CDR3 is TGCGCCAGCAGGCCCACGGGACAGGGGTTCAATGAGCAGTTCTTC. Protein sequence: CASRPTGQGFNEQFF.

In regard to this clonotype: This sequence may be a read error, since a much larger clone differs from it by one base. Since no conserved phenylalanine or tryptophan closes the CDR3, a read error is the likely cause. The chain carries TRBV5-1 and TRBJ1-2; 7 nucleotides line up with TRBD1. The CDR3 length is 14 residues. With V trimmed by 3 bases and J by 8 bases, 10 bases remained unmatched. Germline assignment: CDR1 SGHRS and CDR2 YFSETQ. CDR3 region: CASSSDRTWGGYTY. CDR3 DNA sequence: TGCGCCAGCAGCTCGGACAGGACATGGGGAGGCTACACCTAC.

In this sample, this clonotype turned up a few times. J is TRBJ2-3 and V is TRBV7-9, with 7 bases aligning to TRBD1. The CDR3 contains 16 residues. The germline V gene encodes CDR1 SEHNR and CDR2 FQNEAQ (reference sequence). V lost 1 base to trimming and J lost 4 bases; unmatched junction nucleotides: 8. DNA of the CDR3: TGTGCCAGCAGCTTAGGTGAGGGGGCAGTCGCAGATACGCAGTATTTT. It specifies CASSLGEGAVADTQYF.

A few counts support this clonotype. This rearrangement joins TRBV6-1 to TRBJ2-3; the D gene is possibly TRBD2 (6 bases). The germline gives CDR1 MNHNS, CDR2 SASEGT. Trimming shortened V by 7 bases and J by 4 bases, and 24 bases separated the two germline ends. The CDR3 is made up of 17 amino acids. The DNA for the CDR3 is TGTGCCAGCACCAAAAAACGCGGAGGGTGGGGAGCAGATACGCAGTATTTT. Residues: CASTKKRGGWGADTQYF.

This clonotype occurred a few times. J is TRBJ1-4 and V is TRBV12-3 or TRBV12-4; the D is unclear. The CDR3 extends over 12 amino acids. V lost 5 bases and J lost 8, with 9 bases in between. For the CDR3, the DNA is TGTGCCAGCAGTGGGTGGGGAGAAAAACTGTTTTTT. Encoded protein: CASSGWGEKLFF.